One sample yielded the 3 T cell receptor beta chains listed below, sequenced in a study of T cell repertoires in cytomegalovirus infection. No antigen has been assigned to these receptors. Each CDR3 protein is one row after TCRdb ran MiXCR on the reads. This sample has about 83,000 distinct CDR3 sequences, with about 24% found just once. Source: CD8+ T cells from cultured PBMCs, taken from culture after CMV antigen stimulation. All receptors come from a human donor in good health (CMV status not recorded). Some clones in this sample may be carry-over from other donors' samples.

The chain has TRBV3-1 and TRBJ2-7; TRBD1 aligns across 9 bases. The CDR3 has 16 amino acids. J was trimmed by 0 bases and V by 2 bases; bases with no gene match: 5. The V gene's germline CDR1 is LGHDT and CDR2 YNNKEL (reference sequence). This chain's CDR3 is CASSQLGTGNSYEQYF. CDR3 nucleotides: TGTGCCAGCAGCCAATTGGGGACAGGGAACTCCTACGAGCAGTACTTC.

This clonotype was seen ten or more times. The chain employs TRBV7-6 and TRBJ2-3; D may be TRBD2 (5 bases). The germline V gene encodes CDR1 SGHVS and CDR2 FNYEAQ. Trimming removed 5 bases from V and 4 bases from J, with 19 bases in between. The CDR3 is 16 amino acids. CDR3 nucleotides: TGTGCCAGCAGCGACAAGCTTGCGGAGGTTGCAGATACGCAGTATTTT. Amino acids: CASSDKLAEVADTQYF.

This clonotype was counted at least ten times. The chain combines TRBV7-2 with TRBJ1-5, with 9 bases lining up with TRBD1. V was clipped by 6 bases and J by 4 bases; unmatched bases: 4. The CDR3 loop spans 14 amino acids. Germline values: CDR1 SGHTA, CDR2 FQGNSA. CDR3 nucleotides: TGTGCCAGCAGTTGGGGACAGGGAAATCAGCCCCAGCATTTT. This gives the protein CASSWGQGNQPQHF.